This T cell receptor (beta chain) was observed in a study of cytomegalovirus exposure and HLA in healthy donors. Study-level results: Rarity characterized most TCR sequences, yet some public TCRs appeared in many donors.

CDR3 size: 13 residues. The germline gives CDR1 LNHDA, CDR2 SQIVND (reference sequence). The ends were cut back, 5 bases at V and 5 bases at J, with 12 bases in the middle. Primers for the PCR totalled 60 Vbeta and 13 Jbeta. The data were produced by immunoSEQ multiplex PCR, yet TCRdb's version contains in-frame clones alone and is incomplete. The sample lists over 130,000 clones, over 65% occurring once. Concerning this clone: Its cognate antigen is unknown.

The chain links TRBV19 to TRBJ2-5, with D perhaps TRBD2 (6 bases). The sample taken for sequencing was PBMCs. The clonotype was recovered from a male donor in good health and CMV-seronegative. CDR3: CASSRGRSETQYF. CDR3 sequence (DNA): TGTGCCAGTAGTCGGGGGAGGTCGGAGACCCAGTACTTC.